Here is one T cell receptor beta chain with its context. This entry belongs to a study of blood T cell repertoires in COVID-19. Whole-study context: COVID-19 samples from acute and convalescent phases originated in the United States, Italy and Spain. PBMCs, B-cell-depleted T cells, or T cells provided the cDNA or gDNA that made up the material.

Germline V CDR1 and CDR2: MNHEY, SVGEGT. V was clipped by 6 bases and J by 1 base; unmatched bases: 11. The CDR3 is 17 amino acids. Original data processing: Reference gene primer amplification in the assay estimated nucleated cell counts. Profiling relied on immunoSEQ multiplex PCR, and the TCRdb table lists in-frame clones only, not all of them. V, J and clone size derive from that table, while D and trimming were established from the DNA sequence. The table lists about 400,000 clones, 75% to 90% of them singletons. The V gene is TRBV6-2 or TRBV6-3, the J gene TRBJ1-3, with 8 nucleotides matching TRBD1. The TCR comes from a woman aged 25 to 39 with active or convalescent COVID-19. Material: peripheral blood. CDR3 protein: CASSSPTGVLSGNTIYF. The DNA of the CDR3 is TGTGCCAGCAGCTCTCCGACAGGGGTTTTATCTGGAAACACCATATATTTT.